The 32 T cell receptor beta chains below were found in one sample sequenced in a study of shared clonotypes between healthy human individuals. Method: immunoSEQ multiplex PCR; TCRdb's copy keeps in-frame clones and lacks some. The sample consists of some 2.1 million clones, about 95% of them appearing once. Sequenced sample: naive CD4+ T cells sorted from blood. The sample's subset: CD45RA+ positively selected. Every receptor here comes from a man aged 18 to 30 in good health.

The chain employs TRBV5-6 and TRBJ1-6; 7 bases are shared with TRBD1. The CDR3 covers 17 residues. Germline assignment: CDR1 SGHDT and CDR2 YYEEEE. The V gene end was trimmed by 2 bases and the J gene end by 5 bases; junction bases not matched to a gene: 10. CDR3 bases: TGTGCCAGCAGCTTAAACGACAGGGCCATCAATAATTCACCCCTCCACTTT. Encoded protein: CASSLNDRAINNSPLHF.

The sample holds one count of this clone. The rearrangement joins TRBV10-3 to TRBJ2-7, with D possibly TRBD2 on 5 matching bases. The CDR3 length is 12 residues. V shed 4 bases and J shed 4 bases, with 8 bases lying between them. Germline V gene lookup returns CDR1 ENHRY and CDR2 SYGVKD. The CDR3 DNA is TGTGCCATCAGTGGGGAGCGGTACGAGCAGTACTTC. Translating it yields CAISGERYEQYF.

The chain combines TRBV7-2 with TRBJ1-2; D is ambiguous. CDR3 size: 15 residues. V was clipped by 5 bases and J by 4 bases, with 17 bases between them. The V gene's germline CDR1 is SGHTA and CDR2 FQGNSA. The CDR3 nucleotides are TGTGCCAGCAGCCCCAGACCGAATTCGGGCTATGGCTACACCTTC. Its protein product is CASSPRPNSGYGYTF.

This rearrangement joins TRBV10-1 to TRBJ2-3; D is uncertain. The CDR3 is 13 residues long. In germline, CDR1 is WNHNN, CDR2 SYGVQD (reference sequence). Trimming removed 4 bases from V and 2 bases from J, with 7 bases in between. CDR3 nucleotides: TGCGCCAGCAGTGCCTTTTCCACAGATACGCAGTATTTT. This codes for CASSAFSTDTQYF.

The chain employs TRBV5-4 and TRBJ2-3; D is uncertain. Germline V gives CDR1 SGHNT, CDR2 YYREEE (reference sequence). This CDR3 comprises 15 residues. Between the trimmed V and J ends, which lost 2 bases and 0 bases, there was a span of 10 bases. The CDR3 sequence: CASSFDPPSTDTQYF. CDR3 DNA: TGTGCCAGCAGCTTTGACCCACCGAGCACAGATACGCAGTATTTT. The full variable domain, with the rest looked up from reference TRBV5-4 and TRBJ2-3, is ETGVTQSPTHLIKTRGQQVTLRCSSQSGHNTVSWYQQALGQGPQFIFQYYREEENGRGNFPPRFSGLQFPNYSSELNVNALELDDSALYLCASSFDPPSTDTQYFGPGTRLTVL.

The chain employs TRBV19 and TRBJ2-7; TRBD2 is a possible D gene (5 bases). Trimming removed 0 bases at V and 4 bases at J, with 7 bases between. The CDR3 contains 13 residues. Germline V gives CDR1 LNHDA, CDR2 SQIVND (reference sequence). As DNA, the CDR3 is TGTGCCAGTAGTATAGAATCGGGATACGAGCAGTACTTC. Translation gives CASSIESGYEQYF.

J is TRBJ1-3 and V is TRBV11-2; D not certain. Trimming cost V 4 bases and J 0 bases, with 13 bases left between them. Germline V gives CDR1 SGHAT, CDR2 FQNNGV. This CDR3 has 16 residues. CDR3 bases: TGTGCCAGCAGCTCCGCGGGGAGGTACTCTGGAAACACCATATATTTT. This gives the protein CASSSAGRYSGNTIYF.

The genes are TRBV5-1 and TRBJ2-1, with 7 bases fitting TRBD1. V dropped 4 bases and J dropped 0; count of bases not matched to a gene: 10. The CDR3 consists of 17 residues. Germline V gene data show CDR1 as SGHRS and CDR2 as YFSETQ. CDR3 residues: CASSRTPTGASYNEQFF. The CDR3 nucleotides read TGCGCCAGCAGCCGCACGCCTACAGGGGCCTCCTACAATGAGCAGTTCTTC.

The rearrangement links TRBV7-6 to TRBJ2-2, with TRBD1 matching 7 bases. The germline V gene encodes CDR1 SGHVS and CDR2 FNYEAQ. The CDR3 spans 18 residues. Unmatched junction bases numbered 13, after V lost 5 bases and J lost 1 base. CDR3 nucleotide sequence: TGTGCCAGCAGCAGCAGGGTCTCGGGACAGCTGAACACCGGGGAGCTGTTTTTT. Translated: CASSSRVSGQLNTGELFF.

The V call is TRBV6-5, the J call TRBJ2-1; tentatively, D is TRBD2 (5 bases). V lost 3 bases and J 7 bases, leaving 19 bases between the germline ends. CDR1 and CDR2 (germline): MNHEY, SVGAGI. CDR3 length: 16 residues. This CDR3 reads CASSYSRAGGWNEQFF. The DNA of the CDR3 is TGTGCCAGCAGTTATAGTAGGGCTGGCGGGTGGAATGAGCAGTTCTTC.

This clone was observed once. The V gene is TRBV30, the J gene TRBJ2-1; no firm D call. From germline, CDR1 is GTSNPN and CDR2 SVGIG (reference sequence). The CDR3 runs to 11 residues. CDR3 DNA: TGTGTGGCAGGCTCCTACAATGAGCAGTTCTTC. It codes for CVAGSYNEQFF. Based on the CDR3 plus reference TRBV30 and TRBJ2-1, the full variable domain is SQTIHQWPATLVQPVGSPLSLECTVEGTSNPNLYWYRQAAGRGLQLLFYSVGIGQISSEVPQNLSASRPQDRQFILSSKKLLLSDSGFYLCVAGSYNEQFFGPGTRLTVL.

The V and J genes are TRBV7-2 and TRBJ2-7; TRBD2 might be the D (5 bases). The CDR3 is 17 residues long. Germline CDR1 is SGHTA and CDR2 is FQGNSA. V was shortened by 5 bases and J by 6 bases, with 26 bases between the two germline ends. CDR3 residues: CASSPRARPGSVGEQYF. Here the CDR3 DNA reads TGTGCCAGCAGCCCGAGGGCAAGACCCGGTTCGGTCGGCGAGCAGTACTTC.

This sequence joins TRBV11-2 and TRBJ1-5; perhaps TRBD1 as D (6 bases). V was shortened by 5 bases and J by 9 bases, with 14 bases between the two germline ends. The CDR3 sequence is 13 residues long. CDR1 and CDR2 from the germline V gene are SGHAT and FQNNGV. CDR3 bases: TGTGCCAGCAGCCCTGGGACATCCAGGCCCCAGCATTTT. Residues: CASSPGTSRPQHF.

This clone turned up a few times. The J gene is TRBJ1-6, the V gene TRBV19; D call uncertain. V was pared by 10 bases and J by 7 bases, with 14 bases between. The CDR3 is made up of 13 amino acids. Germline lookup yields CDR1 LNHDA and CDR2 SQIVND (reference sequence). The CDR3 sequence: CATRGKNNSPLHF. The DNA of the CDR3 is TGTGCCACACGAGGGAAGAACAATTCACCCCTCCACTTT.

The genes are TRBV7-9 and TRBJ1-3, with D perhaps TRBD1 (5 bases). The V gene lost 5 bases and the J gene lost 0 bases, with 17 bases spanning the gap. CDR1 and CDR2 (germline): SEHNR, FQNEAQ (reference sequence). The CDR3 covers 17 residues. CDR3: CASSRRQSLSSGNTIYF. The CDR3 DNA is TGTGCCAGCAGCCGTCGACAGTCTTTGAGCTCTGGAAACACCATATATTTT. Based on the CDR3 plus reference TRBV7-9 and TRBJ1-3, the full variable domain is DTGVSQNPRHKITKRGQNVTFRCDPISEHNRLYWYRQTLGQGPEFLTYFQNEAQLEKSRLLSDRFSAERPKGSFSTLEIQRTEQGDSAMYLCASSRRQSLSSGNTIYFGEGSWLTVV.

The chain uses TRBV25-1 and TRBJ1-2, with 9 bases lining up with TRBD1. V lost 5 bases to trimming and J lost 4 bases; unmatched junction nucleotides: 5. The CDR3 covers 14 residues. Germline lookup yields CDR1 MGHDK and CDR2 SYGVNS. The CDR3 DNA sequence: TGTGCCAGCAGTCAAGGGGACAGGGCCTATGGCTACACCTTC. This codes for CASSQGDRAYGYTF.

The chain carries TRBV7-9 and TRBJ1-1; D unclear. CDR1 is SEHNR, CDR2 FQNEAQ, per germline (reference sequence). The germline V and J ends were trimmed by 1 base and 2 bases, with 5 bases remaining between them. The CDR3 loop spans 13 amino acids. This CDR3 is CASSLVPNTEAFF. The CDR3, as DNA: TGTGCCAGCAGCTTAGTCCCAAACACTGAAGCTTTCTTT.

The chain couples TRBV7-3 to TRBJ1-2, with D unresolved. The CDR3 contains 10 residues. The germline gives CDR1 SGHTA, CDR2 FQGTGA. The germline V and J ends were trimmed by 7 bases and 10 bases, with 10 bases remaining between them. For the CDR3, the DNA is TGTGCCAGCAACTCCCGAATCTACACCTTC. Translation gives CASNSRIYTF.

This clone was counted a single time. J is TRBJ1-3 and V is TRBV30; D is ambiguous. Germline V gene lookup returns CDR1 GTSNPN and CDR2 SVGIG (reference sequence). V was pared by 3 bases and J by 0 bases, with 15 bases between. This CDR3 spans 16 amino acids. CDR3 sequence (DNA): TGTGCCTGGAGCATGGCGAAACTGAGCTCTGGAAACACCATATATTTT. Encoded protein: CAWSMAKLSSGNTIYF.

The chain links TRBV7-9 to TRBJ1-6; 7 positions agree with TRBD1. CDR1 and CDR2 from the germline V gene are SEHNR and FQNEAQ (reference sequence). Trimming removed 4 bases from V and 13 bases from J; junction bases left unmatched: 13. This CDR3 region has 15 residues. CDR3 sequence reads: CASSSNAYRGGPLHF. For the CDR3, the DNA is TGTGCCAGCAGCTCGAACGCTTACAGGGGAGGGCCCCTCCACTTT.

The chain has TRBV6-5 and TRBJ2-3, with D unclear. The CDR3 loop spans 14 amino acids. V lost 6 bases, J lost 1 base, and 11 bases lay in between. Germline assignment: CDR1 MNHEY and CDR2 SVGAGI. The CDR3 DNA is TGTGCCAGCAGCCCGGGTTCAGGCACAGATACGCAGTATTTT. Translating gives CASSPGSGTDTQYF.

This clone has just one count. The V gene is TRBV28, the J gene TRBJ2-7; no reliable D call. The V end was cut by 7 bases, the J end by 3 bases, with 13 bases between. The CDR3 extends over 13 amino acids. CDR1 is MDHEN and CDR2 is SYDVKM in the germline V gene. As DNA, the CDR3 is TGTGCCAGCAACCGGCCCCTCTTCTACGAGCAGTACTTC. It encodes CASNRPLFYEQYF.

The chain has TRBV6-5 and TRBJ1-3; 9 bases fit TRBD1. Germline CDR1 is MNHEY and CDR2 is SVGAGI. The CDR3 contains 15 residues. Trimming took 5 bases from V and 1 from J; bases not matched to a gene: 3. CDR3 in amino acids: CASSPQGASGNTIYF. The DNA for the CDR3 is TGTGCCAGCAGTCCACAGGGGGCGTCTGGAAACACCATATATTTT.

This chain joins TRBV18 and TRBJ2-2, with 10 bases identical to TRBD1. The CDR3 runs to 16 residues. Trimming at V came to 5 bases and at J to 4 bases, leaving 7 bases not matched to a gene. Germline CDR1 is KGHSH and CDR2 is LQKENI. Written as DNA, the CDR3 is TGTGCCAGCTCATCCCGACAGGGGGCAAGCACCGGGGAGCTGTTTTTT. Encoded protein: CASSSRQGASTGELFF.

The CDR3 region has the DNA TGTGCCAGCAGCGCACGAACAGGGGAGACCCAGTACTTC. This sequence encodes CASSARTGETQYF. J is TRBJ2-5 and V is TRBV7-2; D is perhaps TRBD1 (6 bases). Between the trimmed V and J ends, which lost 5 bases and 5 bases, there was a span of 12 bases. This CDR3 spans 13 amino acids. The germline gives CDR1 SGHTA, CDR2 FQGNSA.

The chain uses TRBV5-4 and TRBJ2-1; D is possibly TRBD2 (6 bases). V lost 4 bases and J lost 4, with 12 bases in between. Per germline, CDR1 SGHNT and CDR2 YYREEE (reference sequence). The CDR3 is made up of 14 amino acids. The DNA for the CDR3 is TGTGCCAGCAGCCTCGGGACTCGTTACAATGAGCAGTTCTTC. This gives the protein CASSLGTRYNEQFF.

CDR3 nucleotide sequence: TGCGCCAGCAGCCTACAGGTGGGGGCGAGCACTGAAGCTTTCTTT. This codes for CASSLQVGASTEAFF. This chain joins TRBV5-1 and TRBJ1-1, with D maybe TRBD1 (6 bases). CDR1 SGHRS and CDR2 YFSETQ come from the germline V gene. The CDR3 extends over 15 amino acids. V lost 4 bases and J 4 bases, leaving 17 bases between the germline ends.

This chain links TRBV6-6 with TRBJ1-2; unclear D gene. The CDR3 is made up of 13 amino acids. V lost 7 bases and J lost 4, with 13 bases in between. Germline V gene lookup returns CDR1 MNHNY and CDR2 SVGAGI (reference sequence). DNA for the CDR3: TGTGCCAGCACCCTCGCACCAGGCTATGGCTACACCTTC. Translating gives CASTLAPGYGYTF.

V gene TRBV4-1 combines with J gene TRBJ1-3, with a possible D match to TRBD1 (5 bases). Germline V CDR1 and CDR2: MGHRA, YSYEKL. V lost 1 base to trimming and J lost 0 bases, with 13 bases between them. The CDR3 contains 17 residues. CDR3 protein: CASSQGVDRSSGNTIYF. DNA for the CDR3: TGCGCCAGCAGCCAAGGGGTAGACAGAAGCTCTGGAAACACCATATATTTT.

The chain recombines TRBV28 with TRBJ1-6, with a possible D match to TRBD1 (5 bases). CDR3 length: 13 residues. CDR1 MDHEN and CDR2 SYDVKM come from the germline V gene. The CDR3 here is CVFFSGHNSPLHF. The CDR3 coding sequence is TGTGTCTTTTTTTCAGGGCACAATTCACCCCTCCACTTT.

The chain is built from TRBV29-1 and TRBJ1-2; D uncertain. Trimming stripped 2 bases from V and 2 bases from J, with 9 bases between. CDR1 and CDR2 (germline): SQVTM, ANQGSEA. The CDR3 runs to 13 residues. The CDR3 reads CSVEYLPNYGYTF. For the CDR3, the DNA is TGCAGCGTTGAATACCTCCCAAACTATGGCTACACCTTC.

The gene calls are TRBV27 and TRBJ2-1; TRBD2 agrees at 15 bases. The CDR3 is 19 residues long. Germline V gene data show CDR1 as MNHEY and CDR2 as SMNVEV (reference sequence). J was trimmed by 8 bases and V by 7 bases; bases with no gene match: 18. The chain's CDR3 is CASIPGWTSGRARSDEQFF. The CDR3 bases are TGTGCCAGCATTCCCGGGTGGACTAGCGGGAGGGCCAGATCGGATGAGCAGTTCTTC.